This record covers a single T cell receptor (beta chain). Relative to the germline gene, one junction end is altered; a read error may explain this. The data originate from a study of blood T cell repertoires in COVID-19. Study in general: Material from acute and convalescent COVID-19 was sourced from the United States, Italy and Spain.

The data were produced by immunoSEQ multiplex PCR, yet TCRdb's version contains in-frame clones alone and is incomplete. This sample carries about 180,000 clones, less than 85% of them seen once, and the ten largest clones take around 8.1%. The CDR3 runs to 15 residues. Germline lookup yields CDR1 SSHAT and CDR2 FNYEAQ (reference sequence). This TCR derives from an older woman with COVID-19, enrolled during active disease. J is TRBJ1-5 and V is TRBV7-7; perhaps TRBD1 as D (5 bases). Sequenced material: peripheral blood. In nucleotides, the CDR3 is TGTGCTAGCAGCCCCCCGGGAGGGGAAAATCAGCCCCAGCATTTT. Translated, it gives CASSPPGGENQPQHF.